Described below is a single TCR beta chain sequence and its context. This record comes from a study of blood T cell repertoires in COVID-19. Repertoires were generated with immunoSEQ multiplex PCR, while TCRdb's copy carries only in-frame clones and drops some. The sample has over 120,000 clones, approximately 80% seen once. The CDR3 sequence is 15 residues long. Trimming took off 6 bases at V and 5 bases at J, with 18 bases between the two ends. Germline V gives CDR1 KGHSH, CDR2 LQKENI. What was sequenced was peripheral blood. J is TRBJ2-3 and V is TRBV18, with D possibly being TRBD1 (7 bases). This receptor was obtained from a woman older than 75 with acute or convalescent COVID-19. The CDR3 protein is CASSTEAGGGDTQYF. In DNA form, the CDR3 reads TGTGCCAGCTCGACAGAAGCAGGGGGAGGAGATACGCAGTATTTT.